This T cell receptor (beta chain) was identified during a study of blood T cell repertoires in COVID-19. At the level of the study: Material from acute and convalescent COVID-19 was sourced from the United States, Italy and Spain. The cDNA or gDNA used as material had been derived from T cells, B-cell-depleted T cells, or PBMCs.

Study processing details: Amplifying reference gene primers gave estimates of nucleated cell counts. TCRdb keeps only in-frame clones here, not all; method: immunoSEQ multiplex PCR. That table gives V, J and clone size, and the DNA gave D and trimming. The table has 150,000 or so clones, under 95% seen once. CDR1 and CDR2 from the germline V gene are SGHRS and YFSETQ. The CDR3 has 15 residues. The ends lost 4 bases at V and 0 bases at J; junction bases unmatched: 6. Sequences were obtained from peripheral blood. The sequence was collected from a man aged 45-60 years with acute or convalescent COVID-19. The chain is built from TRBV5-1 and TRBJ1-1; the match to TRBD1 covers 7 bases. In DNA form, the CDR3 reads TGCGCCAGCAGCACACGGACAGGACTGAACACTGAAGCTTTCTTT. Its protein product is CASSTRTGLNTEAFF.